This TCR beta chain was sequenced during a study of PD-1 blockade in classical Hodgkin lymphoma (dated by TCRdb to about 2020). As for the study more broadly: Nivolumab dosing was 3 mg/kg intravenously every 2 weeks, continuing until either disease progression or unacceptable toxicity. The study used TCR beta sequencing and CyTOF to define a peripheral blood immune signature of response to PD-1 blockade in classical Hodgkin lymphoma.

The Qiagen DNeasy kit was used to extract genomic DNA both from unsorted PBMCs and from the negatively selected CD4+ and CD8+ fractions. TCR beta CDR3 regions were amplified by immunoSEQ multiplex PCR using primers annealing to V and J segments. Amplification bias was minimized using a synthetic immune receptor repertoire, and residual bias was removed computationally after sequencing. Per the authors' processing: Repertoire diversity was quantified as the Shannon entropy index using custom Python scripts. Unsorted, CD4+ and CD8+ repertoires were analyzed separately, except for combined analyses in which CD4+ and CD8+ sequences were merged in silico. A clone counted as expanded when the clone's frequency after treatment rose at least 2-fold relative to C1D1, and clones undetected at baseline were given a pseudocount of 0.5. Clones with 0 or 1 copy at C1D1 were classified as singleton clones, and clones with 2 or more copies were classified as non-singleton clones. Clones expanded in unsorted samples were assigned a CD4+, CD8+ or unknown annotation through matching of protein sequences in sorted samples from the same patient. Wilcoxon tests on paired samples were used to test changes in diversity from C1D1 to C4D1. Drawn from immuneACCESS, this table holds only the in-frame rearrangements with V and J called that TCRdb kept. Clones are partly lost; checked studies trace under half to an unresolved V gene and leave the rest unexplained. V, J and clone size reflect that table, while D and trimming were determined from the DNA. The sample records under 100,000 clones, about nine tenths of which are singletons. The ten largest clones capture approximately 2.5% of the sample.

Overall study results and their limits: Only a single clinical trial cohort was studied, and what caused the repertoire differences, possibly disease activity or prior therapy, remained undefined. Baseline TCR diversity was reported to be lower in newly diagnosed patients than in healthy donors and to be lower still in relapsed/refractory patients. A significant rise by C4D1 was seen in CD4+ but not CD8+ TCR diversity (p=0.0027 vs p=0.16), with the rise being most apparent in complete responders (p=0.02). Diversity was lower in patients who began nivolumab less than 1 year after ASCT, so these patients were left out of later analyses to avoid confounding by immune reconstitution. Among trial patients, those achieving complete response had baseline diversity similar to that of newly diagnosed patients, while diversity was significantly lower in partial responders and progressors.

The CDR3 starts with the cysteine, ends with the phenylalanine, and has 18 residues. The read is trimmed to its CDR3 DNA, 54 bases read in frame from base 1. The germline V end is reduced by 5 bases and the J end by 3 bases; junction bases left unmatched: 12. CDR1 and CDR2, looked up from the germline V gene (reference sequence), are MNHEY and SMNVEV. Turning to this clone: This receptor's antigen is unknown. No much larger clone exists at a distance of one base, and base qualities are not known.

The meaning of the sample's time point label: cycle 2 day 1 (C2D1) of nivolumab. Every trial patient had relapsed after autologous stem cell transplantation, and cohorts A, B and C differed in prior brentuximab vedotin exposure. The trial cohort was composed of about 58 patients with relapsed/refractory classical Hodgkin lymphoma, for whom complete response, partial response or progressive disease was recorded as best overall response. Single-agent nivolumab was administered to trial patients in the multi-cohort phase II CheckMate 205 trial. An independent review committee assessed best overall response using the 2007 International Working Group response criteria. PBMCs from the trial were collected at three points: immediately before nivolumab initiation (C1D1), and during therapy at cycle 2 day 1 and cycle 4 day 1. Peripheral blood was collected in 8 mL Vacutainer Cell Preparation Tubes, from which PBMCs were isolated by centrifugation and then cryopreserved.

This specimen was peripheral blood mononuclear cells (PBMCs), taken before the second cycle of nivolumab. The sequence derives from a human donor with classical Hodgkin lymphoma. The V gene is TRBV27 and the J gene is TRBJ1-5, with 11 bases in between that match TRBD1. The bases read TGTGCCAGCAGTCCAGGGGGGGACAGGGGGGCCTTCAATCAGCCCCAGCATTTT. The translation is CASSPGGDRGAFNQPQHF.